The 22 T cell receptor beta chains below come from one sample, sequenced in a study of identical twins. A single record per CDR3 protein comes from TCRdb applying MiXCR to the 5' RACE reads. The data hold 690,000 or so distinct CDR3 sequences, with over 5% observed a single time. Sequencing input: naive T cells sorted from blood. Every receptor here comes from a man aged 18 to 30 in good health.

The V and J genes are TRBV29-1 and TRBJ2-7; D may be TRBD1 (6 bases). Germline CDR1 is SQVTM and CDR2 is ANQGSEA. Trimming shortened V by 4 bases and J by 4 bases, and 14 bases separated the two germline ends. The length of the CDR3 is 13 residues. The CDR3, as DNA: TGCAGCGTTGTCCGGGACACTCCTTACGAGCAGTACTTC. It yields the protein CSVVRDTPYEQYF.

This clonotype was seen repeatedly, ten times or more. The chain combines TRBV12-3 or TRBV12-4 with TRBJ1-1, with 7 bases aligning to TRBD1. After removal of 6 bases from V and 3 bases from J, the junction contained 10 bases not matched to a gene. The CDR3 loop spans 15 amino acids. CDR3 coding DNA: TGTGCCAGCAGACTTCGACCTGGGACAGACACTGAAGCTTTCTTT. Translating gives CASRLRPGTDTEAFF.

The V call is TRBV5-1, the J call TRBJ2-5; no clear D gene. This CDR3 comprises 16 residues. Germline V gives CDR1 SGHRS, CDR2 YFSETQ. Trimming left V 0 bases short and J 0 bases short, with 12 bases between. CDR3 in amino acids: CASSLVGRMYQETQYF. Written as DNA, the CDR3 is TGCGCCAGCAGCTTGGTCGGCAGGATGTACCAAGAGACCCAGTACTTC. Together with reference TRBV5-1 and TRBJ2-5, the CDR3 gives the full variable domain: KAGVTQTPRYLIKTRGQQVTLSCSPISGHRSVSWYQQTPGQGLQFLFEYFSETQRNKGNFPGRFSGRQFSNSRSEMNVSTLELGDSALYLCASSLVGRMYQETQYFGPGTRLLVL.

This clonotype has at least ten counts. V is TRBV20-1 and J is TRBJ2-7; perhaps TRBD1 as D (6 bases). The V and J ends lost 5 bases and 0 bases respectively, with 14 bases between them. Germline V CDR1 and CDR2: DFQATT, SNEGSKA (reference sequence). CDR3 length: 14 amino acids. The DNA for the CDR3 is TGCAGTGCTCAGAACAGGGTCAGCTCCTACGAGCAGTACTTC. This translates into CSAQNRVSSYEQYF.

This clonotype was observed many times. The chain links TRBV29-1 to TRBJ2-2, with D hard to call. The CDR3 consists of 14 residues. In germline, CDR1 is SQVTM, CDR2 ANQGSEA. Between the trimmed V and J ends, which lost 1 base and 1 base, there was a span of 7 bases. This chain's CDR3 is CSVEVGGNTGELFF. As DNA, the CDR3 is TGCAGCGTTGAAGTAGGCGGGAACACCGGGGAGCTGTTTTTT.

The sample holds a few counts of this clonotype. The rearrangement uses TRBV6-1 and TRBJ2-5, with D maybe TRBD2 (7 bases). Germline V lookup: CDR1 MNHNS, CDR2 SASEGT. The V end lost 5 bases, the J end lost 4 bases, and 17 bases lay between the germline ends. The CDR3 consists of 15 residues. The chain's CDR3 is CASSPFRGARETQYF. DNA of the CDR3: TGTGCCAGCAGTCCCTTCCGGGGGGCGAGAGAGACCCAGTACTTC.

This clonotype was seen at least ten times. This rearrangement joins TRBV5-6 to TRBJ2-5; TRBD2 agrees at 10 bases. V shed 4 bases, J shed 5 bases, and the junction held 8 bases outside the gene matches. This CDR3 spans 15 amino acids. In germline, CDR1 is SGHDT, CDR2 YYEEEE. CDR3 amino acids: CASSLSGRARETQYF. The DNA for the CDR3 is TGTGCCAGCAGCCTGAGCGGGAGGGCCCGTGAGACCCAGTACTTC.

In this sample, this clonotype turned up a few times. The chain uses TRBV18 and TRBJ2-1; 8 bases match TRBD2. In germline, CDR1 is KGHSH, CDR2 LQKENI. The junction had 2 bases not matched to a gene; V was cut back by 0 bases and J by 10 bases. This CDR3 is 13 amino acids long. The CDR3 protein is CASSPPRLAEQFF. The CDR3 DNA follows: TGTGCCAGCTCACCACCGAGACTAGCGGAGCAGTTCTTC.

This chain uses TRBV11-2 with TRBJ2-3; 14 bases match TRBD2. Germline CDR1 reads SGHAT; CDR2 reads FQNNGV. With V trimmed by 6 bases and J by 2 bases, 7 bases remained unmatched. The length of the CDR3 is 17 residues. CDR3 protein: CASRKWGLAGDTDTQYF. The DNA for the CDR3 is TGTGCCAGCAGAAAATGGGGACTAGCGGGGGACACAGATACGCAGTATTTT.

This clonotype was found many times. This chain links TRBV27 with TRBJ1-3; D perhaps matches TRBD1 (5 bases). Germline V gives CDR1 MNHEY, CDR2 SMNVEV (reference sequence). The CDR3 runs to 15 residues. Trimming removed 0 bases from V and 5 bases from J, with 11 bases in between. CDR3 sequence (DNA): TGTGCCAGCAGTTTATCGGCAGGGTGGAGAAACACCATATATTTT. As protein: CASSLSAGWRNTIYF.

In its sample, this clonotype was seen many times. The chain uses TRBV20-1 and TRBJ2-7; the match to TRBD2 covers 9 bases. CDR1 DFQATT and CDR2 SNEGSKA come from the germline V gene (reference sequence). The CDR3 has 16 residues. V lost 0 bases, J lost 6 bases, and 12 bases stayed unmatched. The CDR3 protein is CSARDSLAGLLREQYF. CDR3 coding DNA: TGCAGTGCTAGAGATTCCCTAGCGGGACTCCTACGCGAGCAGTACTTC.

The chain combines TRBV29-1 with TRBJ2-7; 8 nucleotides line up with TRBD2. The CDR3 is 15 amino acids. The junction had 8 bases not matched to a gene; V was cut back by 4 bases and J by 0 bases. CDR1 is SQVTM and CDR2 is ANQGSEA in the germline V gene. The CDR3 spells CSVALGTSGSYEQYF. The CDR3 coding sequence is TGCAGCGTTGCACTCGGGACTAGTGGCTCCTACGAGCAGTACTTC.

In this sample, this clonotype turned up a few times. The chain recombines TRBV25-1 with TRBJ2-7; no clear D gene. The V and J ends lost 4 bases and 0 bases respectively, with 10 bases between them. CDR3 length: 14 residues. Per germline, CDR1 MGHDK and CDR2 SYGVNS. In nucleotides, the CDR3 is TGTGCCAGCAGTGTATTTGACGGCTCCTACGAGCAGTACGTC. Amino acids: CASSVFDGSYEQYV.

The V and J genes are TRBV3-1 and TRBJ1-2, with D uncertain. Trimming cost V 5 bases and J 8 bases, with 15 bases left between them. The CDR3 extends over 13 amino acids. Germline values: CDR1 LGHDT, CDR2 YNNKEL (reference sequence). CDR3 sequence reads: CASSTDPKTGYTF. The CDR3 DNA reads as TGTGCCAGCAGCACTGATCCAAAGACAGGCTACACCTTC.

This clonotype was seen many times. This chain uses TRBV6-5 with TRBJ2-1; D remains unclear. V lost 6 bases and J 10 bases, leaving 13 bases between the germline ends. Germline V gives CDR1 MNHEY, CDR2 SVGAGI. This CDR3 is built from 12 residues. The DNA for the CDR3 is TGTGCCAGCAGAATCGGGTCCGGGGAGCAGTTCTTC. Protein product: CASRIGSGEQFF.

This clonotype has more than one count but fewer than ten. The rearrangement uses TRBV20-1 and TRBJ2-2; D possibly matches TRBD1 or TRBD2 (5 bases each). The V gene's germline CDR1 is DFQATT and CDR2 SNEGSKA (reference sequence). This CDR3 is built from 12 residues. V lost 3 bases, J lost 4 bases, and 6 bases lay in between. This CDR3 reads CSASGGTGELFF. The CDR3 DNA sequence: TGCAGTGCTAGTGGGGGCACCGGGGAGCTGTTTTTT.

The rearrangement uses TRBV20-1 and TRBJ2-3; the match to TRBD2 covers 11 bases. The V gene's germline CDR1 is DFQATT and CDR2 SNEGSKA (reference sequence). The ends lost 2 bases at V and 3 bases at J; junction bases unmatched: 7. The CDR3 is 16 residues long. CDR3 region: CSARNLAGGWTDTQYF. The CDR3 DNA reads as TGCAGTGCTAGAAATCTAGCGGGGGGCTGGACAGATACGCAGTATTTT.

This clonotype appeared a few times. This chain connects TRBV25-1 to TRBJ1-1; the D gene is possibly TRBD1 (5 bases). The germline CDR1 and CDR2 sequences are MGHDK and SYGVNS. This CDR3 has 12 residues. The germline V and J ends were trimmed by 9 bases and 7 bases, with 15 bases remaining between them. The chain's CDR3 is CASWGIWGEAFF. The CDR3 DNA reads TGTGCCAGTTGGGGGATCTGGGGTGAAGCTTTCTTT.

As regards this clonotype: A much larger clone differs from this one at a single base, so this may be a read error. This rearrangement joins TRBV7-2 to TRBJ2-2; possible D gene TRBD1, 5 bases. V lost 3 bases and J 2 bases, leaving 10 bases between the germline ends. Germline lookup yields CDR1 SGHTA and CDR2 FQGNSA. There are 15 residues in the CDR3. The CDR3 region has the DNA TGTGCCAGCAGCTTTGACAGAACCAACACCGGGGAGCTGTTTTTT. It is translated as CASSFDRTNTGELFF.

At least ten counts were recorded for this clonotype. This chain uses TRBV12-3 or TRBV12-4 with TRBJ2-3; D unresolved. Trimming pared 2 bases from V and 0 bases from J, leaving 9 bases between. The CDR3 consists of 15 residues. CDR3 loop: CASSLLAASTDTQYF. CDR3 sequence (DNA): TGTGCCAGCAGTTTATTGGCGGCAAGCACAGATACGCAGTATTTT.

This chain connects TRBV5-4 to TRBJ2-3, with D possibly being TRBD1 (5 bases). V dropped 4 bases and J dropped 0 bases, with 12 bases sitting between them. CDR3 length equals 15 residues. The germline CDR1 and CDR2 sequences are SGHNT and YYREEE (reference sequence). CDR3 sequence: CASSPDSKSTDTQYF. The CDR3, as DNA: TGTGCCAGCAGCCCCGACAGTAAAAGCACAGATACGCAGTATTTT.

This clonotype has a handful of counts. The chain employs TRBV5-1 and TRBJ2-2; D assignment may be TRBD1 or TRBD2 (8 bases each). The CDR3 consists of 19 residues. Germline V gives CDR1 SGHRS, CDR2 YFSETQ. V lost 4 bases, J lost 5 bases, and 27 bases lay in between. For the CDR3, the DNA is TGCGCCAGCAGCGTGGACAGGGTGCGGCGGGAGGATAGGACCGGGGAGCTGTTTTTT. This translates into CASSVDRVRREDRTGELFF.